The clone carrying this TCR beta chain showed up just a few times. The antigen is undetermined. The data are from a study of post-analysis software for immune sequencing data. Across the study: Disease trajectories encompassed relapsing-remitting, secondary progressive and progressive-relapsing multiple sclerosis. Regarding the study as a whole: Included in a set of about 5 TRBV segments more frequent in patients than controls were TRBV5-6, TRBV5-1 and TRBV20-1. When compared against controls, multiple sclerosis patients showed significantly lower normalized Chao1 diversity.

Unique molecular identifiers tagged the TCR beta cDNA libraries. From around 0.96 to 9.9 million T cells, roughly 530,000 cDNA molecules were obtained. TCRdb called the PCR reads again in MiXCR, with one record for every CDR3 protein. This sample has about 800,000 distinct CDR3 sequences, with 25% to 30% found just once. CDR1 is MDHEN and CDR2 is SYDVKM in the germline V gene. The V end was cut by 4 bases, the J end by 4 bases, with 19 bases between. The CDR3 is 16 residues long. The sample taken for sequencing was blood. The origin of this receptor is a girl under 18 with multiple sclerosis. The genes are TRBV28 and TRBJ1-2; a possible D gene is TRBD1 (5 bases). In nucleotides, the CDR3 is TGTGCCAGCAGTTCTATAACAGGACGAAACCGCTATGGCTACACCTTC. Its protein product is CASSSITGRNRYGYTF.